This TCR beta chain was recorded in a study of blood T cells in healthy people across ages. Regarding the study as a whole: A roughly linear age-dependent decrease characterized TCR beta diversity per million T cells.

Alongside a J-beta primer mix, a sample-barcoded 5' primer served in a second PCR lasting about 6 to 11 cycles. TCRdb used MiXCR to reprocess the 5' RACE reads, holding one entry per CDR3 protein. The repertoire holds some 1.4 million distinct CDR3 sequences, with approximately 38% as singletons. The sample holds a few counts of this clonotype. The antigen is unknown. The germline V gene encodes CDR1 SEHNR and CDR2 FQNEAQ (reference sequence). V lost 5 bases to trimming and J lost 2 bases, with 14 bases between them. This CDR3 has 15 amino acids. The chain combines TRBV7-9 with TRBJ2-3; D gene ambiguous. Sequencing was done on a sample of blood. The origin of this receptor is a woman aged 18-30 years in good health. This CDR3 is CASSRDVGFTDTQYF. Here the CDR3 DNA reads TGTGCCAGCAGCCGCGACGTGGGGTTCACAGATACGCAGTATTTT.